Sequencing of this T cell receptor (beta chain) was carried out in a study of blood T cell repertoires in COVID-19. Assay used: immunoSEQ multiplex PCR; TCRdb lists only in-frame clones, some missing. The sample yields 150,000 to 200,000 clones, 80% to 90% seen once. Germline assignment: CDR1 MNHEY and CDR2 SVGEGT. This CDR3 has 16 amino acids. The V gene lost 5 bases and the J gene lost 2 bases, with 16 bases spanning the gap. Material: PBMCs or T cells enriched from blood (not recorded which). J is TRBJ2-1 and V is TRBV6-2 or TRBV6-3; perhaps TRBD1 as D (6 bases). The clonotype originates from a middle-aged man who had recovered from COVID-19. This CDR3 is CASSPGHSIAYNEQFF. The CDR3 DNA follows: TGTGCCAGCAGTCCGGGACACTCTATTGCCTACAATGAGCAGTTCTTC.